Presented here are 25 T cell receptor beta chains from one specimen sequenced in a study of beta chain features in type 1 diabetes. Points from the study as a whole: For Type 1 diabetes patients, all four CD4+ subsets carried TCRB CDR3s that were moderately but significantly shorter.

Antigens for these TCRs are unknown. The study reverse transcribed the entire isolated RNA, so it sequenced expressed TCRB transcripts. Clones were sequenced by immunoSEQ multiplex PCR, and TCRdb holds only the in-frame ones, with some missing. Among around 360,000 clones listed, around 13% were seen once. Sequencing used naive CD4+ T cells from blood. These receptors all come from a woman under 30 with type 1 diabetes.

There are a few counts of this clone. The J gene is TRBJ2-7, the V gene TRBV19; TRBD1 matches at 7 bases. V shed 3 bases, J shed 5 bases, and the junction held 7 bases outside the gene matches. This CDR3 has 14 amino acids. Germline V gives CDR1 LNHDA, CDR2 SQIVND (reference sequence). Written as DNA, the CDR3 is TGTGCCAGTAGTATTGGCAGGGGGATGAACGAGCAGTACTTC. This encodes CASSIGRGMNEQYF.

The rearrangement uses TRBV18 and TRBJ1-1, with D possibly matching TRBD1 (5 bases). V was clipped by 4 bases and J by 5 bases, with 8 bases between them. Germline CDR1 KGHSH, CDR2 LQKENI. The CDR3 is 12 amino acids. In nucleotides, the CDR3 is TGTGCCAGCTCACAAGGGGTTACTGAAGCTTTCTTT. Its protein is CASSQGVTEAFF.

This clone was picked up a small number of times. J is TRBJ1-2 and V is TRBV4-1; no definite D call. The CDR3 is made up of 12 amino acids. Trimming stripped 0 bases from V and 8 bases from J, with 7 bases between. Looked up from germline, CDR1 is MGHRA and CDR2 is YSYEKL. DNA for the CDR3: TGCGCCAGCAGCCAAGATGAGCGGGGCTACACCTTC. Its protein is CASSQDERGYTF.

This clone was picked up a small number of times. The chain employs TRBV29-1 and TRBJ2-4, with D maybe TRBD1 (6 bases). Per the germline V gene, CDR1 is SQVTM and CDR2 is ANQGSEA. This CDR3 comprises 13 residues. V was pared by 0 bases and J by 13 bases, with 16 bases between. The CDR3 loop reads CSVEDPRDTRQYF. The CDR3 nucleotides are TGCAGCGTTGAAGATCCCCGGGACACGCGCCAGTACTTC.

The chain recombines TRBV6-6 with TRBJ2-7; 9 positions match TRBD1. With 2 bases clipped from V and 3 bases from J, the junction kept 5 bases outside the gene matches. Germline V gene data show CDR1 as MNHNY and CDR2 as SVGAGI (reference sequence). The CDR3 sequence is 15 residues long. The CDR3 loop reads CASSYRGQGNYEQYF. The CDR3 nucleotides are TGTGCCAGCAGTTACCGCGGACAGGGGAACTACGAGCAGTACTTC.

In this sample, this clone turned up a few times. The rearrangement joins TRBV6-5 to TRBJ1-2; TRBD1 aligns across 7 bases. Germline V gene sequence: CDR1 MNHEY, CDR2 SVGAGI. The CDR3 runs to 15 residues. With 2 bases clipped from V and 5 bases from J, the junction kept 8 bases outside the gene matches. The CDR3 here is CASSYVLGQDYGYTF. The CDR3, as DNA: TGTGCCAGCAGTTACGTCCTCGGACAGGATTATGGCTACACCTTC.

This clone was found a few times. The V gene is TRBV7-2, the J gene TRBJ1-1; no clear D gene. CDR1 is SGHTA and CDR2 is FQGNSA in the germline V gene. Between the trimmed V and J ends, which lost 2 bases and 2 bases, there was a span of 6 bases. The CDR3 is 13 amino acids. Here the CDR3 DNA reads TGTGCCAGCAGCTTAAAGACTAACACTGAAGCTTTCTTT. The encoded protein is CASSLKTNTEAFF. Using reference TRBV7-2 and TRBJ1-1 for the parts outside the CDR3, the full variable domain is GAGVSQSPSNKVTEKGKDVELRCDPISGHTALYWYRQSLGQGLEFLIYFQGNSAPDKSGLPSDRFSAERTGGSVSTLTIQRTQQEDSAVYLCASSLKTNTEAFFGQGTRLTVV.

The V and J genes are TRBV19 and TRBJ1-2; no definite D call. Per germline, CDR1 LNHDA and CDR2 SQIVND (reference sequence). CDR3 length equals 15 residues. Trimming took off 1 base at V and 2 bases at J, with 11 bases between the two ends. CDR3 protein: CASSIGRSENYGYTF. The CDR3 DNA reads TGTGCCAGTAGTATAGGTAGATCGGAGAACTATGGCTACACCTTC.

The chain recombines TRBV7-9 with TRBJ2-2; 10 bases match TRBD1. The ends lost 6 bases at V and 0 bases at J; junction bases unmatched: 4. The CDR3 length is 16 residues. The germline V gene encodes CDR1 SEHNR and CDR2 FQNEAQ (reference sequence). CDR3 sequence reads: CASRPDRGPNTGELFF. The CDR3 DNA is TGTGCCAGCAGACCCGACAGGGGGCCGAACACCGGGGAGCTGTTTTTT.

This clone showed up just a few times. The chain links TRBV28 to TRBJ2-5, with D possibly matching TRBD2 (5 bases). Germline V CDR1 and CDR2: MDHEN, SYDVKM. Between the trimmed V and J ends, which lost 10 bases and 5 bases, there was a span of 17 bases. The CDR3 extends over 13 amino acids. The CDR3 protein is CATSELARETQYF. Here the CDR3 DNA reads TGTGCCACCTCGGAGTTAGCGAGGGAGACCCAGTACTTC.

The chain uses TRBV30 and TRBJ1-3, with D unclear. Trimming stripped 7 bases from V and 1 base from J, with 8 bases between. The CDR3 has 12 residues. CDR1 is GTSNPN and CDR2 is SVGIG in the germline V gene (reference sequence). The CDR3 DNA sequence: TGTGCCTCGGGCGGGTCTGGAAACACCATATATTTT. It encodes CASGGSGNTIYF.

The rearrangement joins TRBV4-1 to TRBJ2-7; 11 bases map to TRBD1. CDR1 is MGHRA and CDR2 is YSYEKL in the germline V gene. The V segment lost 5 bases and the J segment 7 bases; nucleotides outside the gene matches: 4. The CDR3 runs 13 residues. The CDR3 here is CASSMDRGREQYF. DNA for the CDR3: TGCGCCAGCAGCATGGACAGGGGGCGGGAGCAGTACTTC.

J is TRBJ2-7 and V is TRBV29-1; TRBD1 matches 8 bases. V lost 3 bases and J lost 0; bases outside the gene matches: 1. CDR3 length: 13 amino acids. Looked up from germline, CDR1 is SQVTM and CDR2 is ANQGSEA. CDR3 sequence reads: CSVDTGGSYEQYF. The CDR3, as DNA: TGCAGCGTTGATACAGGGGGCTCCTACGAGCAGTACTTC.

The rearrangement uses TRBV18 and TRBJ1-1, with a tentative D call TRBD1 (6 bases). Germline V lookup: CDR1 KGHSH, CDR2 LQKENI. CDR3 size: 14 residues. V lost 3 bases, J lost 2 bases, and 10 bases lay in between. The CDR3 DNA reads TGTGCCAGCTCACCCGACAGGTCTAACACTGAAGCTTTCTTT. Amino acid sequence: CASSPDRSNTEAFF.

V usage is TRBV5-4 and J usage is TRBJ1-1; 7 bases align to TRBD1. V lost 1 base to trimming and J lost 1 base; unmatched junction nucleotides: 1. CDR3 size: 14 residues. From germline, CDR1 is SGHNT and CDR2 YYREEE (reference sequence). Here the CDR3 DNA reads TGTGCCAGCAGCTTGAGGGACAGGAACACTGAAGCTTTCTTT. Amino acid sequence: CASSLRDRNTEAFF.

Only a few counts were recorded for this clone. This rearrangement joins TRBV6-1 to TRBJ2-1, with a possible D match to TRBD1 (6 bases). Trimming left V 5 bases short and J 4 bases short, with 15 bases between. There are 15 residues in the CDR3. Germline-derived CDR1 and CDR2 are MNHNS and SASEGT. The CDR3 region has the DNA TGTGCCAGCAGTCAACCGGGACAACGGTACAATGAGCAGTTCTTC. Translating it yields CASSQPGQRYNEQFF.

The chain is built from TRBV7-2 and TRBJ1-2, with unresolved D. In germline, CDR1 is SGHTA, CDR2 FQGNSA. V was pared by 5 bases and J by 6 bases, with 22 bases between. The CDR3 sequence is 16 residues long. The CDR3 sequence: CASSGSLPPNRDGYTF. DNA for the CDR3: TGTGCCAGCAGCGGTTCCTTGCCGCCAAACCGGGATGGCTACACCTTC. Looking up the rest from reference TRBV7-2 and TRBJ1-2 gives the full variable domain: GAGVSQSPSNKVTEKGKDVELRCDPISGHTALYWYRQSLGQGLEFLIYFQGNSAPDKSGLPSDRFSAERTGGSVSTLTIQRTQQEDSAVYLCASSGSLPPNRDGYTFGSGTRLTVV.

The chain is built from TRBV5-5 and TRBJ2-7, with a tentative D call TRBD1 (5 bases). Germline lookup yields CDR1 SGHKS and CDR2 YYEKEE (reference sequence). This CDR3 spans 13 amino acids. The V end lost 4 bases, the J end lost 4 bases, and 12 bases lay between the germline ends. Written as DNA, the CDR3 is TGTGCCAGCAGCCCGATACAGGTTTACGAGCAGTACTTC. Protein: CASSPIQVYEQYF.

The CDR3 DNA reads as TGTGCCAGTAGTATCGGCCTAGCGGAGACCTACGAGCAGTACTTC. Translation: CASSIGLAETYEQYF. This sequence joins TRBV19 and TRBJ2-7, with 7 bases identical to TRBD2. Germline V gene data show CDR1 as LNHDA and CDR2 as SQIVND (reference sequence). CDR3 length: 15 amino acids. V trimming: 3 bases; J trimming: 2 bases; junction bases outside the gene matches: 7.

This clone was detected a few times. This chain links TRBV25-1 with TRBJ1-1; 8 nucleotides agree with TRBD1. From germline, CDR1 is MGHDK and CDR2 SYGVNS. This CDR3 contains 15 residues. V lost 2 bases, J lost 2 bases, and 4 bases stayed unmatched. CDR3: CASSEQGARNTEAFF. CDR3 DNA sequence: TGTGCCAGCAGTGAACAGGGGGCTCGTAACACTGAAGCTTTCTTT.

The V gene is TRBV30, the J gene TRBJ1-4, with 11 nucleotides matching TRBD1. This CDR3 has 12 amino acids. Germline V gives CDR1 GTSNPN, CDR2 SVGIG (reference sequence). Germline trimming cut 4 bases from V and 11 bases from J; bases unmatched to any gene: 3. As DNA, the CDR3 is TGTGCCTGGATGGGGACAGGGGGGAAACTGTTTTTT. Encoded protein: CAWMGTGGKLFF.

The chain combines TRBV30 with TRBJ1-1; no clear D gene. From germline, CDR1 is GTSNPN and CDR2 SVGIG (reference sequence). The V and J ends lost 0 bases and 1 base respectively, with 12 bases between them. The CDR3 is made up of 15 amino acids. The CDR3 bases are TGTGCCTGGAGTGTACGACTAGCAGGGAACACTGAAGCTTTCTTT. This encodes CAWSVRLAGNTEAFF.

In this sample, this clone turned up a few times. The V gene is TRBV11-2, the J gene TRBJ1-4; D perhaps matches TRBD1 (5 bases). The CDR3 runs to 13 residues. CDR1 is SGHAT, CDR2 FQNNGV, per germline. The V and J ends lost 0 bases and 8 bases respectively, with 7 bases between them. The CDR3 region is CASSLDRAEKLFF. The CDR3 DNA is TGTGCCAGCAGCTTAGACAGGGCAGAAAAACTGTTTTTT. Drawing the rest from reference TRBV11-2 and TRBJ1-4, the complete variable domain is EAGVAQSPRYKIIEKRQSVAFWCNPISGHATLYWYQQILGQGPKLLIQFQNNGVVDDSQLPKDRFSAERLKGVDSTLKIQPAKLEDSAVYLCASSLDRAEKLFFGSGTQLSVL.

This sequence joins TRBV29-1 and TRBJ1-2; 9 bases fit TRBD1. The CDR3 is 16 amino acids. The germline CDR1 and CDR2 sequences are SQVTM and ANQGSEA. With 3 bases clipped from V and 2 bases from J, the junction kept 10 bases outside the gene matches. CDR3 coding DNA: TGCAGCGTTGAGCGTCGACAGGGGGTGCCAAACTATGGCTACACCTTC. Protein product: CSVERRQGVPNYGYTF. Drawing the rest from reference TRBV29-1 and TRBJ1-2, the complete variable domain is SAVISQKPSRDICQRGTSLTIQCQVDSQVTMMFWYRQQPGQSLTLIATANQGSEATYESGFVIDKFPISRPNLTFSTLTVSNMSPEDSSIYLCSVERRQGVPNYGYTFGSGTRLTVV.

The chain couples TRBV6-5 to TRBJ2-4, with TRBD2 as a possible D gene (6 bases). CDR3 length: 13 residues. Trimming left V 2 bases short and J 6 bases short, with 8 bases between. Germline CDR1 reads MNHEY; CDR2 reads SVGAGI. In DNA form, the CDR3 reads TGTGCCAGCAGTTACGGGGGAGGAAACATTCAGTACTTC. Its protein product is CASSYGGGNIQYF.